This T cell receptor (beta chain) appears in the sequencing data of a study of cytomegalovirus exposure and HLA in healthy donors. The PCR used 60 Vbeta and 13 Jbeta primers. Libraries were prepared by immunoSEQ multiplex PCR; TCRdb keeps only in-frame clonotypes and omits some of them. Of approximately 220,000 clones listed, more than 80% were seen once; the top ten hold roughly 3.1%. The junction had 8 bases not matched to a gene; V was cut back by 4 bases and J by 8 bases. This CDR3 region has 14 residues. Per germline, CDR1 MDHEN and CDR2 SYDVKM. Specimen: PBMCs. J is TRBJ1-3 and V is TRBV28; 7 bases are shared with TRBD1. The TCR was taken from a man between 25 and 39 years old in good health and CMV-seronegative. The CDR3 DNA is TGTGCCAGCAGTTCGACAGGGACCTACGACACCATATATTTT. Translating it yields CASSSTGTYDTIYF.